This T cell receptor beta chain was documented in a study of early T cells in non-severe SARS-CoV-2 infection (dated by TCRdb to the early 2020s). Regarding the complete study: Because TCR sequencing relied on bulk RNA taken from unsorted whole blood, pairing of alpha and beta chains was not possible.

Details on this clonotype: The antigen this receptor binds is unknown. Base qualities are not recorded, but no much larger clone differs from it by a single base.

The protocol used for the library was 5' RACE. TCRdb lists the instrument as NextSeq 500. The TCR library protocol attached unique molecular identifiers to individual cDNA molecules to correct for sequencing error and PCR bias. Both TCR alpha and beta chains were sequenced, and tight co-correlation was observed between alpha and beta sequence abundances in each sample. The original methods were these. Decombinator V4 was used to annotate TCR sequences for V gene, J gene and CDR3. TCRs were defined as expanded if a significant change between any two time points was detected under a Poisson model with p below 0.0001. TCR abundances were normalised to the total number of TCRs sequenced per sample and expressed as counts per million. MAIT TCRs were defined by TRAV1-2 paired with TRAJ12, TRAJ20 or TRAJ33, and iNKT TCRs by TRAV10 paired with TRAJ18. VDJdb, accessed on 1 November 2021, was searched for TCRs annotated for CMV, EBV and SARS-CoV-2, and TCRs annotated for more than one antigen were excluded. TCRdb's own reprocessing of the public reads used fastp at Q25 and MiXCR and kept productive beta chains. Every entry covers one CDR3 protein and lists the most common genes and DNA from its rows. Clone size and V and J calls follow TCRdb, not the original study. The sample table records 95,000 to 150,000 distinct CDR3 sequences; more than 12% of these occur just once. 20% to 25% of the sample goes to the ten largest clones.

The V end gives up 6 bases and the J end 4 bases, leaving 10 bases in the junction not matched to a gene. The CDR3 goes from the cysteine to the phenylalanine over 14 residues. Only the CDR3 part of the read is kept: 42 bases, read in frame from the first base. From the germline V gene, CDR1 is SQVTM and CDR2 is ANQGSEA. The investigation overall reported the following: VDJdb matching was skewed toward anti-spike CD8 responses, so virus-specific expansions were likely underestimated and private and CD4 specificities were missed.

Set within a cohort of healthcare workers in London, UK, this nested case-control study involved weekly PCR testing of nasopharyngeal swabs along with blood sampling. Healthcare workers were recruited during the week of the UK lockdown, between 23 and 31 March 2020, and followed weekly for up to roughly 15 weeks. The chain employs TRBV29-1 and TRBJ2-7; 9 bases in the middle match TRBD1. The sequence was collected from an adult who was a healthcare worker with PCR-confirmed SARS-CoV-2 infection or an uninfected control (not recorded which). Sample: whole blood. The nucleotide sequence is TGCAGCGTCGGGCCTGGACAGGGGTTATACGAGCAGTACTTC. Its protein product is CSVGPGQGLYEQYF.